This T cell receptor beta chain stems from a study of cytomegalovirus exposure and HLA in healthy donors. Whole-study context: About 80 million unique TCR sequences came from HLA-typed donors in an early release. Overall study results and limits: When a later analysis was performed, an Asian-associated ancestry cluster reportedly had fewer N-insertions than the roughly 630-donor mean. High specificity and sensitivity for cytomegalovirus status were reported for the classifier.

Worth noting for this clone: Its antigen is as yet unknown.

Primers included in the PCR were 60 Vbeta and 13 Jbeta primers. Clones were read by immunoSEQ multiplex PCR, and TCRdb kept only the in-frame ones, dropping some. The repertoire includes over 150,000 clones, roughly 88% of them detected once, and around 1.2% sits in the top ten. V lost 3 bases to trimming and J lost 13 bases; unmatched junction nucleotides: 10. Germline V gene lookup returns CDR1 SGHRS and CDR2 YFSETQ. The CDR3 totals 13 residues. Sequenced: PBMCs. The chain links TRBV5-1 to TRBJ1-1; 9 positions agree with TRBD1. This receptor was obtained from a girl aged 2 to 10 in good health and CMV-seropositive. The CDR3 is CASSYDTGGEGFF. CDR3 coding DNA: TGCGCCAGCAGCTATGATACAGGGGGCGAGGGTTTCTTT.